One and the same sample provided the 17 T cell receptor beta chains below, sequenced in a study of blood T cell repertoires in COVID-19 (TCRdb year 2020). Library prep was done by the immunoSEQ multiplex PCR assay. TCRdb stores this immuneACCESS table with in-frame sequences only. Part of the clones is absent; in the studies checked, under half of the shortfall reflects unresolved V genes, and no reason is known for the rest. For this sample the table gives about 100,000 clones, of which about 88% were detected only once. The ten largest clonotypes hold around 7.2% of the sample. Sequenced material: peripheral blood. Source of these receptors: a young man in a cohort sampled during active COVID-19.

The chain is built from TRBV19 and TRBJ2-2; 9 positions match TRBD1. J lost 2 bases, V lost 9 bases, and 7 bases had no gene match. The CDR3 is made up of 15 amino acids. Germline CDR1 reads LNHDA; CDR2 reads SQIVND (reference sequence). The CDR3 here is CASRGQGRNTGELFF. As DNA, the CDR3 is TGTGCCAGCCGAGGACAGGGGAGAAACACCGGGGAGCTGTTTTTT. Using reference TRBV19 and TRBJ2-2 for the parts outside the CDR3, the full variable domain is DGGITQSPKYLFRKEGQNVTLSCEQNLNHDAMYWYRQDPGQGLRLIYYSQIVNDFQKGDIAEGYSVSREKKESFPLTVTSAQKNPTAFYLCASRGQGRNTGELFFGEGSRLTVL.

This chain uses TRBV5-6 with TRBJ1-1; tentative D call: TRBD1 (6 bases). The V gene lost 2 bases and the J gene lost 0 bases, with 8 bases spanning the gap. Germline assignment: CDR1 SGHDT and CDR2 YYEEEE. The CDR3 runs 14 residues. The CDR3 coding sequence is TGTGCCAGCAGCTTCAGGGGATTGAACACTGAAGCTTTCTTT. As protein: CASSFRGLNTEAFF.

The gene calls are TRBV5-4 and TRBJ1-4; 7 bases line up with TRBD1. There are 15 residues in the CDR3. Germline V lookup: CDR1 SGHNT, CDR2 YYREEE (reference sequence). Unmatched junction bases numbered 4, after V lost 0 bases and J lost 5 bases. In DNA, the CDR3 is TGTGCCAGCAGCTTGGGTGGGACAGAAAATGAAAAACTGTTTTTT. Translating gives CASSLGGTENEKLFF.

In its sample, this clone was seen once. The chain combines TRBV19 with TRBJ1-5, with TRBD1 matching over 9 bases. From germline, CDR1 is LNHDA and CDR2 SQIVND (reference sequence). J was trimmed by 4 bases and V by 7 bases; bases with no gene match: 5. This CDR3 is 14 amino acids long. The CDR3 protein is CASTGTGWNQPQHF. CDR3 bases: TGTGCCAGTACCGGGACAGGGTGGAATCAGCCCCAGCATTTT.

In its sample, this clone is medium-sized (0.01 to 0.1%). The chain combines TRBV5-8 with TRBJ1-6; TRBD1 aligns across 10 bases. The CDR3 runs to 17 residues. Germline CDR1 and CDR2: SGHTS and YDEGEE. The junction had 11 bases not matched to a gene; V was cut back by 4 bases and J by 7 bases. The CDR3 loop reads CASSGGTGEAWNSPLHF. In nucleotides, the CDR3 is TGTGCCAGCAGCGGCGGGACAGGGGAGGCCTGGAATTCACCCCTCCACTTT.

This clone has only a few counts. The rearrangement links TRBV7-6 to TRBJ2-3, with TRBD2 matching 12 bases. Germline CDR1 reads SGHVS; CDR2 reads FNYEAQ. J gave up 4 bases and V 4 bases, and 6 bases lay outside the gene matches. The CDR3 spans 16 residues. The CDR3 protein is CASSSRLAGASDTQYF. Here the CDR3 DNA reads TGTGCCAGCAGCTCCAGACTAGCGGGGGCCTCAGATACGCAGTATTTT.

The chain couples TRBV7-9 to TRBJ2-1; a weak D match, TRBD2 (5 bases). This CDR3 is 13 amino acids long. The V end lost 4 bases, the J end lost 10 bases, and 14 bases lay between the germline ends. Germline V gene lookup returns CDR1 SEHNR and CDR2 FQNEAQ (reference sequence). The CDR3 loop reads CASSWGESQEQFF. The CDR3 DNA is TGTGCCAGCAGCTGGGGAGAGTCCCAGGAGCAGTTCTTC.

The chain combines TRBV12-3 or TRBV12-4 with TRBJ1-2; TRBD1 matches 9 bases. V gave up 3 bases and J gave up 8 bases; unmatched junction bases: 4. The CDR3 covers 13 residues. CDR3 residues: CASSFTGGRGYTF. CDR3 bases: TGTGCCAGCAGTTTCACAGGGGGCCGGGGCTACACCTTC.

This chain joins TRBV7-3 and TRBJ1-1; perhaps TRBD1 as D (6 bases). From germline, CDR1 is SGHTA and CDR2 FQGTGA. Trimming removed 5 bases at V and 2 bases at J, with 12 bases between. The CDR3 is 14 residues long. CDR3 in DNA: TGTGCCAGCAGCCTCGGACAGCCAAACACTGAAGCTTTCTTT. Its translation: CASSLGQPNTEAFF.

The genes are TRBV7-6 and TRBJ2-2; 14 nucleotides line up with TRBD2. Looked up from germline, CDR1 is SGHVS and CDR2 is FNYEAQ. The junction had 2 bases not matched to a gene; V was cut back by 3 bases and J by 2 bases. The CDR3 consists of 17 residues. CDR3 in DNA: TGTGCCAGCAGCTTTGGACTAGCGGGGGGAAACACCGGGGAGCTGTTTTTT. Translating gives CASSFGLAGGNTGELFF.

The chain joins TRBV19 to TRBJ1-1, with D possibly being TRBD1 (6 bases). Deletions cut 11 bases from V and 8 bases from J, with 21 bases between. The CDR3 is 13 residues long. CDR1 and CDR2 (germline): LNHDA, SQIVND (reference sequence). The CDR3 DNA reads as TGTGCCTGTCAAGACCGGGACATAAGGGAAGCTTTCTTT. Its translation is CACQDRDIREAFF.

J is TRBJ2-7 and V is TRBV5-4, with 7 positions matching TRBD2. Trimming at V came to 0 bases and at J to 4 bases, leaving 10 bases not matched to a gene. This CDR3 is 16 amino acids long. Germline V gene sequence: CDR1 SGHNT, CDR2 YYREEE (reference sequence). The CDR3 here is CASSLVVGGSFYEQYF. The CDR3 DNA follows: TGTGCCAGCAGCTTGGTCGTGGGGGGGAGTTTTTACGAGCAGTACTTC.

V is TRBV3-1 (or the pseudogene TRBV3-2) and J is TRBJ2-2, with 7 bases aligning to TRBD2. The germline V gene encodes CDR1 LGHDT and CDR2 YNNKEL (reference sequence). V shed 1 base and J 6 bases; nucleotides not matched to a gene: 8. This CDR3 contains 16 residues. This CDR3 is CASSQVPGTNPGELFF. The CDR3 coding sequence is TGTGCCAGCAGCCAAGTGCCAGGGACTAATCCCGGGGAGCTGTTTTTT.

CDR3 protein: CASSLFDRERDEQYF. In DNA, the CDR3 is TGTGCCAGCAGTTTATTTGACAGGGAAAGGGACGAGCAGTACTTC. The V call is TRBV28, the J call TRBJ2-7; 7 bases match TRBD1. The germline V gene has CDR1 MDHEN and CDR2 SYDVKM. J lost 5 bases, V lost 1 base, and 8 bases had no gene match. The CDR3 length is 15 residues. Based on the CDR3 plus reference TRBV28 and TRBJ2-7, the full variable domain is DVKVTQSSRYLVKRTGEKVFLECVQDMDHENMFWYRQDPGLGLRLIYFSYDVKMKEKGDIPEGYSVSREKKERFSLILESASTNQTSMYLCASSLFDRERDEQYFGPGTRLTVT.

The rearrangement joins TRBV12-5 to TRBJ2-1; 9 bases match TRBD1. After removal of 6 bases from V and 4 bases from J, the junction contained 7 bases not matched to a gene. Germline V gene data show CDR1 as LGHNT and CDR2 as FRNRAP. The CDR3 has 15 residues. This chain's CDR3 is CASGRPDRGYNEQFF. As DNA, the CDR3 is TGTGCTAGTGGGAGGCCGGACAGGGGATACAATGAGCAGTTCTTC.

This clone came up once. The chain is built from TRBV7-2 and TRBJ1-3; D gene ambiguous. Trimming cost V 1 base and J 2 bases, with 6 bases left between them. Germline CDR1 SGHTA, CDR2 FQGNSA. This CDR3 contains 14 residues. Here the CDR3 reads CASSLEQTGNTIYF. The CDR3, as DNA: TGTGCCAGCAGCTTAGAACAGACTGGAAACACCATATATTTT.

This clone was seen only once. The chain recombines TRBV5-1 with TRBJ1-2; D remains unclear. Germline assignment: CDR1 SGHRS and CDR2 YFSETQ. The V end was cut by 0 bases, the J end by 6 bases, with 6 bases between. The CDR3 has 12 amino acids. The CDR3 sequence is CASSLGYDGYTF. In DNA, the CDR3 is TGCGCCAGCAGCTTGGGCTACGATGGCTACACCTTC. Drawing the rest from reference TRBV5-1 and TRBJ1-2, the complete variable domain is KAGVTQTPRYLIKTRGQQVTLSCSPISGHRSVSWYQQTPGQGLQFLFEYFSETQRNKGNFPGRFSGRQFSNSRSEMNVSTLELGDSALYLCASSLGYDGYTFGSGTRLTVV.